This T cell receptor (beta chain) emerged from a study of blood T cell repertoires in COVID-19. Whole-study context: The samples span acute and convalescent COVID-19 from the United States, Italy and Spain.

In the source study's methods: Scientists estimated how many nucleated cells there were by amplifying reference gene primers. Measured with immunoSEQ multiplex PCR; TCRdb has only the in-frame clones, and not every one. Clone size and the V and J calls come from that table; the DNA yielded D and trimming. The data show 210,000 or so clones, just under 90% seen once. Those enrolled in Seattle joined during active infection and were followed longitudinally afterward. The sequence came from a man under 40 with COVID-19, enrolled during active disease. The specimen sequenced was peripheral blood.

CDR3 residues: CASSVIEAPLGYTF. CDR3 coding DNA: TGTGCCAGCAGCGTAATCGAGGCCCCCCTTGGCTACACCTTC. This chain connects TRBV9 to TRBJ1-2; D not certain. Trimming removed 1 base at V and 7 bases at J, with 14 bases between. The CDR3 has 14 residues. The germline CDR1 and CDR2 sequences are SGDLS and YYNGEE. The variable domain in full, completed from reference TRBV9 and TRBJ1-2, reads DSGVTQTPKHLITATGQRVTLRCSPRSGDLSVYWYQQSLDQGLQFLIQYYNGEERAKGNILERFSAQQFPDLHSELNLSSLELGDSALYFCASSVIEAPLGYTFGSGTRLTVV.